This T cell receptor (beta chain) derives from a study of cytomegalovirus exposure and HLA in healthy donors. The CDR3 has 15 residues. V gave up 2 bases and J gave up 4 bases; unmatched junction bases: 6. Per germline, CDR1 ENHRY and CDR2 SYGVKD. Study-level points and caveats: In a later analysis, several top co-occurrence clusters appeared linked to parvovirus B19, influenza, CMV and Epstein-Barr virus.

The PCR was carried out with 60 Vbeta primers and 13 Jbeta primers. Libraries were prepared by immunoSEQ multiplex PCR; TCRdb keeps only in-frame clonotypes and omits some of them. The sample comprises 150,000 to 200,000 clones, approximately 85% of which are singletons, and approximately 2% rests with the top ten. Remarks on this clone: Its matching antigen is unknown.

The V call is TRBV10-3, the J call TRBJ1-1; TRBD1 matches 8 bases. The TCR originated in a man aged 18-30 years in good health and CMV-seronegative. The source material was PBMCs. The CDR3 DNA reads TGTGCCATCAGTGAGACCCGACAGGGGAGCACTGAAGCTTTCTTT. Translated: CAISETRQGSTEAFF.